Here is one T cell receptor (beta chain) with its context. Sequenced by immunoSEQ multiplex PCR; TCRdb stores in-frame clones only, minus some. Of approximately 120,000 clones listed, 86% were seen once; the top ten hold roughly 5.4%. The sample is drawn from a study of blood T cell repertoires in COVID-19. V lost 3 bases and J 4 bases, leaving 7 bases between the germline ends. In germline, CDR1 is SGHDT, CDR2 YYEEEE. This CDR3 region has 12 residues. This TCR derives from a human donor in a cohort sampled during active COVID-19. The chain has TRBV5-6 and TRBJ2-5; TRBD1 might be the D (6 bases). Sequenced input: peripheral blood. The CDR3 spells CASSSRGETQYF. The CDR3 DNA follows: TGTGCCAGCAGCTCCAGGGGAGAGACCCAGTACTTC.